The text below deals with one T cell receptor (beta chain). Trimming cost V 0 bases and J 7 bases, with 16 bases left between them. Germline CDR1 is LGHNA and CDR2 is YSLEER. The CDR3 covers 17 residues. The sample is drawn from a study of blood T cell repertoires in COVID-19. Turning to the study itself: Sources were T cells, B-cell-depleted T cells, or PBMCs; the material itself was cDNA or gDNA.

Per the original methods: Scientists estimated how many nucleated cells there were by amplifying reference gene primers. Using immunoSEQ multiplex PCR, the repertoire was profiled, and TCRdb retains in-frame clones only, with some absent. The V and J calls and clone size come from that table; D and trimming were worked out from the DNA. This sample yields more than 95,000 clones, of which roughly nine tenths are seen a single time; approximately 5.6% belongs to the top ten. The clonotype comes from a human donor in a cohort sampled during active COVID-19. V usage is TRBV4-3 and J usage is TRBJ1-6; D might be TRBD1 (5 bases). Material for sequencing was peripheral blood. CDR3 region: CASSQDRAGGPNSPLHF. As DNA, the CDR3 is TGCGCCAGCAGCCAAGACAGGGCGGGGGGTCCAAATTCACCCCTCCACTTT.